A single sample gave rise to the 23 T cell receptor beta chains below, sequenced in a study of long-term antiretroviral therapy in people with HIV. The authors ran the immunoSEQ assay, v3.0, at survey level. Assay used: immunoSEQ multiplex PCR; TCRdb lists only in-frame clones, some missing. The sample holds about 30,000 clones, 80% seen once. Sequencing was performed on unsorted PBMCs, taken 0.3 years after starting antiretroviral therapy. Receptors were obtained from a man in his forties or fifties with HIV.

The V gene is TRBV6-5, the J gene TRBJ2-7; possibly TRBD1 for D (5 bases). The CDR3 contains 14 residues. Germline V gives CDR1 MNHEY, CDR2 SVGAGI. Trimming removed 5 bases at V and 6 bases at J, with 17 bases between. The CDR3 sequence is CASSRRQLGREQYF. The CDR3 DNA follows: TGTGCCAGCAGTCGCCGACAGCTCGGGCGCGAGCAGTACTTC.

The rearrangement links TRBV28 to TRBJ2-7; D remains unclear. The CDR3 consists of 11 residues. Germline loops: CDR1 MDHEN, CDR2 SYDVKM. Trimming removed 8 bases from V and 4 bases from J, with 9 bases in between. The DNA of the CDR3 is TGTGCCAGCGGGAATGGGTACGAGCAGTACTTC. This sequence encodes CASGNGYEQYF.

This clone was found a few times. The chain carries TRBV6-5 and TRBJ1-3; 7 bases match TRBD1. Germline V gene sequence: CDR1 MNHEY, CDR2 SVGAGI. The CDR3 is 13 amino acids. With 10 bases clipped from V and 5 bases from J, the junction kept 8 bases outside the gene matches. CDR3 protein: CATHATGRNTIYF. The CDR3 coding sequence is TGTGCCACCCACGCGACAGGGAGAAACACCATATATTTT.

This sequence joins TRBV7-9 and TRBJ2-5; 9 nucleotides align to TRBD1. This CDR3 is built from 17 residues. Germline-derived CDR1 and CDR2 are SEHNR and FQNEAQ (reference sequence). Trimming took 4 bases from V and 5 from J; bases not matched to a gene: 14. Written as DNA, the CDR3 is TGTGCCAGCAGCTCCCCTAACCTGGACAGGGGCAGGGAGACCCAGTACTTC. This gives the protein CASSSPNLDRGRETQYF.

This chain uses TRBV28 with TRBJ1-4, with a tentative D call TRBD1 (5 bases). The CDR3 extends over 16 amino acids. Trimming took 6 bases from V and 0 from J, leaving 14 bases between them. CDR1 and CDR2 (germline): MDHEN, SYDVKM. The CDR3 reads CASSRRQPATNEKLFF. In nucleotides, the CDR3 is TGTGCCAGCAGCCGGAGACAGCCAGCAACTAATGAAAAACTGTTTTTT.

The chain couples TRBV23-1 to TRBJ2-7; weak D call: TRBD1 (5 bases). TRBV23-1 is an ORF, with its function uncertain. The V end lost 6 bases, the J end lost 3 bases, and 9 bases lay between the germline ends. This CDR3 is built from 12 residues. The CDR3 spells CASRQVSYEQYF. CDR3 bases: TGCGCCAGCAGACAGGTTAGCTACGAGCAGTACTTC.

This clone was seen just once. The rearrangement joins TRBV27 to TRBJ1-1; no clear D gene. V shed 0 bases and J shed 2 bases, with 10 bases lying between them. The CDR3 contains 15 residues. The germline V gene has CDR1 MNHEY and CDR2 SMNVEV (reference sequence). The CDR3 here is CASSLSPKPNTEAFF. The CDR3 DNA is TGTGCCAGCAGTTTATCCCCGAAACCAAACACTGAAGCTTTCTTT.

The V gene is TRBV5-4, the J gene TRBJ2-2, with TRBD1 matching over 8 bases. CDR1 and CDR2 (germline): SGHNT, YYREEE (reference sequence). V lost 4 bases, J lost 1 base, and 9 bases stayed unmatched. This CDR3 spans 17 amino acids. CDR3 loop: CASSTDRGRRNTGELFF. The CDR3 DNA follows: TGTGCCAGCAGCACCGACAGGGGAAGGCGGAACACCGGGGAGCTGTTTTTT.

The rearrangement links TRBV5-1 to TRBJ2-3, with 9 bases aligning to TRBD2. The CDR3 runs to 15 residues. In germline, CDR1 is SGHRS, CDR2 YFSETQ. V gave up 1 base and J gave up 1 base; unmatched junction bases: 1. The CDR3, as DNA: TGCGCCAGCAGCTTGTCTAGCGGGGGCACAGATACGCAGTATTTT. Translating gives CASSLSSGGTDTQYF.

This chain uses TRBV5-1 with TRBJ2-3; 7 bases agree with TRBD2. The CDR3 loop spans 14 amino acids. CDR1 is SGHRS, CDR2 YFSETQ, per germline. Trimming removed 7 bases from V and 1 base from J; junction bases left unmatched: 6. This CDR3 is CASRPAGGTDTQYF. The CDR3 DNA is TGCGCCAGCCGCCCTGCGGGGGGCACAGATACGCAGTATTTT. Together with reference TRBV5-1 and TRBJ2-3, the CDR3 gives the full variable domain: KAGVTQTPRYLIKTRGQQVTLSCSPISGHRSVSWYQQTPGQGLQFLFEYFSETQRNKGNFPGRFSGRQFSNSRSEMNVSTLELGDSALYLCASRPAGGTDTQYFGPGTRLTVL.

V is TRBV5-5 and J is TRBJ2-7, with TRBD1 matching 7 bases. CDR3 size: 17 residues. Germline loops: CDR1 SGHKS, CDR2 YYEKEE (reference sequence). The junction had 14 bases not matched to a gene; V was cut back by 2 bases and J by 3 bases. The CDR3 nucleotides are TGTGCCAGCAGCTTCCTGGGCGGATGGGACAGAAACTACGAGCAGTACTTC. Its protein is CASSFLGGWDRNYEQYF.

The rearrangement uses TRBV6-6 and TRBJ2-5; no firm D call. This CDR3 comprises 13 residues. Germline CDR1 MNHNY, CDR2 SVGAGI (reference sequence). Trimming left V 2 bases short and J 5 bases short, with 9 bases between. DNA of the CDR3: TGTGCCAGCAGTTACAGAGGACGGGAGACCCAGTACTTC. Protein: CASSYRGRETQYF.

This chain connects TRBV25-1 to TRBJ2-3, with 8 bases matching TRBD1. The CDR3 length is 15 residues. Per germline, CDR1 MGHDK and CDR2 SYGVNS. Trimming cost V 5 bases and J 3 bases; bases outside gene matches: 7. DNA of the CDR3: TGTGCCAGCAGTTCCCGACAGGGGAGAACAGATACGCAGTATTTT. Translated: CASSSRQGRTDTQYF. Combining the CDR3 with reference TRBV25-1 and TRBJ2-3 gives the whole variable domain EADIYQTPRYLVIGTGKKITLECSQTMGHDKMYWYQQDPGMELHLIHYSYGVNSTEKGDLSSESTVSRIRTEHFPLTLESARPSHTSQYLCASSSRQGRTDTQYFGPGTRLTVL.

V usage is TRBV11-2 and J usage is TRBJ1-3, with D maybe TRBD1 (6 bases). This CDR3 is 16 amino acids long. Germline-derived CDR1 and CDR2 are SGHAT and FQNNGV. Trimming removed 1 base from V and 2 bases from J, with 12 bases in between. This CDR3 reads CASSLAGGRAGNTIYF. The CDR3 DNA is TGTGCCAGCAGCTTAGCTGGGGGCAGAGCTGGAAACACCATATATTTT.

The chain recombines TRBV5-1 with TRBJ2-5; 12 bases align to TRBD1. Germline V gene data show CDR1 as SGHRS and CDR2 as YFSETQ. This CDR3 has 16 residues. V was clipped by 3 bases and J by 5 bases; unmatched bases: 8. The CDR3 loop is CASSSIGTGGWETQYF. As DNA, the CDR3 is TGCGCCAGCAGCTCCATAGGGACAGGGGGCTGGGAGACCCAGTACTTC.

The V gene is TRBV29-1, the J gene TRBJ1-3; D is undetermined. The CDR3 covers 15 residues. The V gene lost 0 bases and the J gene lost 7 bases, with 16 bases spanning the gap. Per germline, CDR1 SQVTM and CDR2 ANQGSEA. The CDR3 nucleotides read TGCAGCGTTGAAGATAGGCAGAGACGACGCAACACCATATATTTT. Translation gives CSVEDRQRRRNTIYF.

The chain recombines TRBV2 with TRBJ2-3, with 9 nucleotides matching TRBD1. The CDR3 sequence is 18 residues long. In germline, CDR1 is SNHLY, CDR2 FYNNEI. The junction had 11 bases not matched to a gene; V was cut back by 4 bases and J by 0 bases. CDR3 loop: CASSVTRTGDGSTDTQYF. DNA for the CDR3: TGTGCCAGCAGTGTAACCCGGACAGGGGATGGGAGCACAGATACGCAGTATTTT.

This clone was counted once. This chain links TRBV29-1 with TRBJ1-2; D is perhaps TRBD1 (6 bases). The V end was cut by 6 bases, the J end by 3 bases, with 14 bases between. The CDR3 has 13 amino acids. Germline V gene data show CDR1 as SQVTM and CDR2 as ANQGSEA. CDR3 residues: CSVGGQADYGYTF. In DNA form, the CDR3 reads TGCAGCGTGGGGGGGCAGGCCGACTATGGCTACACCTTC.

This chain links TRBV15 with TRBJ2-3; TRBD2 aligns across 11 bases. The CDR3 is made up of 16 amino acids. Germline V CDR1 and CDR2: LNHNV, YYDKDF (reference sequence). V was clipped by 5 bases and J by 8 bases; unmatched bases: 12. DNA for the CDR3: TGTGCCACCAGCCTGAATAGCGGGGGGGCCGGAGGTACGCAGTATTTT. It specifies CATSLNSGGAGGTQYF.

This chain uses TRBV7-2 with TRBJ2-7; maybe TRBD2 (6 bases). This CDR3 region has 15 residues. Germline V gene sequence: CDR1 SGHTA, CDR2 FQGNSA. V dropped 1 base and J dropped 2 bases, with 12 bases sitting between them. The CDR3 sequence is CASSLDSGGAYEQYF. CDR3 in DNA: TGTGCCAGCAGCTTAGATAGCGGAGGGGCCTACGAGCAGTACTTC.

The V call is TRBV5-1, the J call TRBJ2-6; D is uncertain. V lost 3 bases, J lost 2 bases, and 12 bases lay in between. The germline gives CDR1 SGHRS, CDR2 YFSETQ. The CDR3 is made up of 16 amino acids. The CDR3 coding sequence is TGCGCCAGCAGCTCGGATCCCGACCCTGGGGCCAACGTCCTGACTTTC. It translates to CASSSDPDPGANVLTF.

The chain couples TRBV5-1 to TRBJ2-7; TRBD1 or TRBD2 may be the D gene (6 bases each). V shed 5 bases and J shed 6 bases, with 15 bases lying between them. Per the germline V gene, CDR1 is SGHRS and CDR2 is YFSETQ. This CDR3 spans 13 amino acids. The CDR3 is CASRPDRRGEQYF. CDR3 DNA sequence: TGCGCCAGCAGACCAGACAGGAGGGGCGAGCAGTACTTC.

This rearrangement joins TRBV29-1 to TRBJ2-1; 7 nucleotides align to TRBD1. Germline CDR1 SQVTM, CDR2 ANQGSEA. V lost 8 bases to trimming and J lost 8 bases; unmatched junction nucleotides: 18. This CDR3 is 15 amino acids long. DNA of the CDR3: TGCAGCCTTGCAGGGGGAATTGGGACAGCGGATGAGCAGTTCTTC. Residues: CSLAGGIGTADEQFF.